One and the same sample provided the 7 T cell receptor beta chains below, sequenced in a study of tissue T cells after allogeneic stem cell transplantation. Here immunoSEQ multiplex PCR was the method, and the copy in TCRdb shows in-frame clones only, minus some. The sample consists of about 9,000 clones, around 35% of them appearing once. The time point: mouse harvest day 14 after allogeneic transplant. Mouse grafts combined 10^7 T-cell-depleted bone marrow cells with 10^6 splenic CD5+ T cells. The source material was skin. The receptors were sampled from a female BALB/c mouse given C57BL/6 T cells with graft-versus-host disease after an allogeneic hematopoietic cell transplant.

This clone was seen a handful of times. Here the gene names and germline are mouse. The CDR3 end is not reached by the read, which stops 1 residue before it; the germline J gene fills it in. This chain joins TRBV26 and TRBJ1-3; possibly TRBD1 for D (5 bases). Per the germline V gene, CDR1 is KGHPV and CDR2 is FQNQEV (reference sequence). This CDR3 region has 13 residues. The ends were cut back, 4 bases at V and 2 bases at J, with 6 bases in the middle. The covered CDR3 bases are TGTGCCAGCAGTCCAGGGACTGGAAATACGCTCTAT. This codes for CASSPGTGNTLY. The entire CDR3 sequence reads CASSPGTGNTLYF.

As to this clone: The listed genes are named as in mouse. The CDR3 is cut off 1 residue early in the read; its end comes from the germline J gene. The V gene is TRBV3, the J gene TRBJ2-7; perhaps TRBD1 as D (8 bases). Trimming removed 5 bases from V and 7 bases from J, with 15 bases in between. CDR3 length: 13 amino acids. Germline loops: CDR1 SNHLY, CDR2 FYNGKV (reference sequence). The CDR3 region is CASSLAQGGEQYF. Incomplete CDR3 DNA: TGTGCCAGCAGCCTCGCACAGGGGGGGGAACAGTAC. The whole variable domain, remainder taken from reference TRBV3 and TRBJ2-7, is GPKVLQIPSHQIIDMGQMVTLNCDPVSNHLYFYWYKQILGQQMEFLVNFYNGKVMEKSKLFKDQFSVERPDGSYFTLKIQPTALEDSAVYFCASSLAQGGEQYFGPGTRLTVL.

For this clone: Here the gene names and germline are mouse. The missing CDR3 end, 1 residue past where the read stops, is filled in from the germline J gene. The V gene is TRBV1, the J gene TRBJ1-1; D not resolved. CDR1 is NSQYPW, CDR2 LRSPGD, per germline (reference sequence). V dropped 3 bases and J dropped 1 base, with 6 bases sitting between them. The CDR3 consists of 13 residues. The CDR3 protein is CTCSATINTEVFF. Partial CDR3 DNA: TGCACCTGCAGTGCTACCATAAACACAGAAGTCTTC.

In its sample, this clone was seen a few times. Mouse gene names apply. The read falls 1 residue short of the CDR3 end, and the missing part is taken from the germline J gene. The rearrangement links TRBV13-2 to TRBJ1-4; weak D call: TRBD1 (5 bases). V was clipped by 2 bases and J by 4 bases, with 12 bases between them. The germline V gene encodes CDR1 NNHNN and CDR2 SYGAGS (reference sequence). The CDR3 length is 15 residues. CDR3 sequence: CASGDRGGYNERLFF. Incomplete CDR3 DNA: TGTGCCAGCGGTGACCGGGGGGGATACAACGAAAGATTATTT.

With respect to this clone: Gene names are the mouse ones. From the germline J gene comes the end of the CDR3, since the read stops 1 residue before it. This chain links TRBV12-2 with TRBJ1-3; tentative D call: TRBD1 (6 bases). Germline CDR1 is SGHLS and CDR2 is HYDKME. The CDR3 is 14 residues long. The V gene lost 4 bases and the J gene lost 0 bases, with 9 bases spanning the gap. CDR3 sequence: CASSRTVSGNTLYF. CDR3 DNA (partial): TGTGCCAGCTCCCGGACAGTTTCTGGAAATACGCTCTAT. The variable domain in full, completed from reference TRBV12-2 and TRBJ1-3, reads NSGVVQSPRYIIKGKGERSILKCIPISGHLSVAWYQQTQGQELKFFIQHYDKMERDKGNLPSRFSVQQFDDYHSEMNMSALELEDSAVYFCASSRTVSGNTLYFGEGSRLIVV.

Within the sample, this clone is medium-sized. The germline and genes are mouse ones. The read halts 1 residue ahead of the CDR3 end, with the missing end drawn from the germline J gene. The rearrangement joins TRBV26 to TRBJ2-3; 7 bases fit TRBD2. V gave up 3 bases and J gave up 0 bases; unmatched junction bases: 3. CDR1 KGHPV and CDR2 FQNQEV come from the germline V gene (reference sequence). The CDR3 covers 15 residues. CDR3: CASSLWGTSAETLYF. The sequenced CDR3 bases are TGTGCCAGCAGTCTCTGGGGGACTAGTGCAGAAACGCTGTAT. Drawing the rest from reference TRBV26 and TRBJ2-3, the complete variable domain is NSKVIQTPRYLVKGQGQKAKMRCIPEKGHPVVFWYQQNKNNEFKFLINFQNQEVLQQIDMTEKRFSAECPSNSPCSLEIQSSEAGDSALYLCASSLWGTSAETLYFGSGTRLTVL.

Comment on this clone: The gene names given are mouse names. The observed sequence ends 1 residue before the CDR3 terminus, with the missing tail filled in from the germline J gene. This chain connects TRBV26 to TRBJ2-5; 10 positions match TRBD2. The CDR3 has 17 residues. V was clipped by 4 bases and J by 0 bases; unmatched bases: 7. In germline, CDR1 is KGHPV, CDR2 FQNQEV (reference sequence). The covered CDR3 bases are TGTGCCAGCAGTCCACCGGGACTGGGGTTTAACCAAGACACCCAGTAC. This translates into CASSPPGLGFNQDTQY. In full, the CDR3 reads CASSPPGLGFNQDTQYF.